This T cell receptor (beta chain) is from a study of vaccination and CD4 T cells after COVID-19. Germline V gene sequence: CDR1 SGHRS, CDR2 YFSETQ. The CDR3 has 16 residues. V was clipped by 0 bases and J by 5 bases; unmatched bases: 7. TCRdb independently ran MiXCR on the PCR reads; one entry per CDR3 protein. The table lists about 15,000 distinct CDR3 sequences, approximately 71% of them singletons. The receptor was derived from a human donor who had recovered from COVID-19. This specimen was CD4+ T cells from blood, taken after SARS-CoV-2 vaccination. V is TRBV5-1 and J is TRBJ2-5; 10 bases are a match to TRBD2. The CDR3 DNA follows: TGCGCCAGCAGCTTGGGAAATAGCGGGAGGTTGGAGACCCAGTACTTC. As protein: CASSLGNSGRLETQYF.